The sequence of this T cell receptor beta chain was determined in a study of beta chain features in type 1 diabetes (dated by TCRdb to between 2017 and 2018). At the level of the whole study: Mean age, gender distribution, total cell number and subset yield did not differ between patients and healthy donors. A total of roughly 98,000,000 sorted cells were examined across all samples, and a strong correlation was observed between cell number per subset and RNA yield. In the study, TCRB repertoires of sorted circulating CD4+ T cell subsets from recently diagnosed type 1 diabetes patients were compared with those of matched healthy donors. Naive and central memory subsets were obtained from all 30 or so donors, but regulatory and stem cell-like memory subsets were isolated from only 8 patients and about 8 healthy donors. The paper's findings and limits, for the study overall: PCR might favor shorter templates, but patient and control samples were amplified and corrected together, so any skew would affect both groups equally. Patients with type 1 diabetes made fewer insertions and deleted more nucleotides at VDJ recombination sites, implying thymic rearrangement abnormalities. Because cDNA rather than genomic DNA was sequenced, highly expressing activated cells could have been over-represented, although no difference in activation and CD3 levels was found between groups. A moderate but significant shortening of TCRB CDR3 length was observed in type 1 diabetes patients in all four CD4+ subsets. Naive, central memory and regulatory TCRB repertoires appeared to be more alike among patients than among healthy donors. Only small numbers of individuals were included in the HLA sub-analyses, which left unresolved whether HLA type had any influence on TCRB rearrangement.

On this clone: Its recognized antigen is unknown. Per-base quality was not reported, and no clone a single base away is much larger than it.

The CDR3 measures 14 amino acids from cysteine to phenylalanine. Only CDR3 DNA remains: 42 bases, in frame from the first base. Per the germline V gene, MDHEN is the CDR1 and SYDVKM is the CDR2. Trimmed from V: 2 bases; trimmed from J: 4 bases; junction bases lacking a gene match: 4. From each donor, a single peripheral blood sample of about 120 mL on average was drawn into heparinised tubes. A BD FACSAria II was used to sort naive, central memory, regulatory and stem cell-like memory CD4+ T cells with a panel that included CD45RO, CCR7, CD25, CD127, CD95 and CD27. Purity was above 98% for every sorted population. PBMCs were separated immediately by Lymphoprep density gradient centrifugation and were stained directly, without being cultured. Samples were stained and sorted in pairs, with one healthy donor and one patient per experiment, so that batch effects were minimized. The entire isolated RNA was reverse transcribed using the High Capacity cDNA Reverse Transcription Kit, and thus expressed TCRB transcripts were sequenced. Deep immunoSEQ sequencing was applied to naive, central memory and regulatory T cell samples, giving an average of around 3.4 million total reads per sample. Sorted cells were lysed in RLT buffer, and RNA was extracted using DNase-treated RNeasy Micro or Mini kits according to cell number. Each cell subset was processed separately to prevent cross-contamination, with patient and healthy donor samples processed together. TCRB sequences were amplified from cDNA with the immunoSEQ multiplex PCR, producing 87-bp fragments spanning the CDR3 region. The amplicons were sequenced using the Illumina HiSeq platform. Per the authors' processing: PCR bias was corrected computationally using synthetic template baselines, and reads within Hamming distance 2 were collapsed, with unmergeable singletons discarded. Reads were aligned to IMGT to assign V, D and J genes, CDR3 length, and insertions or deletions at six rearrangement sites. Within each subset, clonotype counts were normalized to the number of sorted cells before true diversity and Gini coefficients were calculated with the tcR R package. Repertoire sharing was quantified using the overlap coefficient calculated on TCRB nucleotide sequences. Out-of-frame TCRB sequences from naive cells were analyzed to stand in for the pre-selection repertoire. Imported from immuneACCESS, the table was reduced by TCRdb to in-frame sequences with V and J called. These copies leave out some clones; in studies compared against another copy, an unresolved V gene accounts for under half, and the cause of the remainder is not known. The V and J calls and the clone size are those of that table, but D and trimming were determined from the DNA. This sample comprises 350,000 to 450,000 clones, around 12% of them detected only once. 0.0095% to 0.013% of the sample is taken by the ten largest.

The TCR originated in a woman under 30 with type 1 diabetes. This chain joins TRBV28 to TRBJ1-2, and TRBD1 aligns with 7 junction nucleotides. Sequences were obtained from naive CD4+ T cells from blood. The sample's cell subset or site, from its label and the paper: true naive CD4+ T cells. The encoded CDR3 is CASSLVGGGYGYTF. The bases are TGTGCCAGCAGTTTAGTAGGGGGCGGCTATGGCTACACCTTC.